Shown below are 14 T cell receptor beta chains from a single sample sequenced in a study of T-cell reconstitution after alpha-beta-depleted transplantation in children. Unique molecular identifiers were incorporated when the TCRbeta library was constructed. MiXCR, run by TCRdb on the PCR reads, gives a single entry per CDR3 protein. The sample shows about 200,000 distinct CDR3 sequences, about 8.4% of them seen only once. The material sequenced was PBMCs, mostly from graft donor cells, taken 360 days after TCRalphabeta/CD19-depleted stem cell transplant. These receptors all stem from a male patient under 10 years old who had a stem cell transplant for acute myeloid leukemia, so the T cells may come from the graft donor.

This clonotype was seen more than once but under ten times. The chain has TRBV20-1 and TRBJ2-7; TRBD1 matches 7 bases. The germline gives CDR1 DFQATT, CDR2 SNEGSKA (reference sequence). With 0 bases clipped from V and 2 bases from J, the junction kept 13 bases outside the gene matches. The CDR3 length is 17 residues. The CDR3 reads CSARDRAKAGGTYEQYF. The CDR3 region has the DNA TGCAGTGCTAGAGACCGGGCTAAGGCAGGGGGTACCTACGAGCAGTACTTC.

V usage is TRBV5-1 and J usage is TRBJ1-2; D gene ambiguous. The CDR3 totals 15 residues. V gave up 4 bases and J gave up 10 bases, with 23 bases separating them. CDR1 and CDR2 from the germline V gene are SGHRS and YFSETQ. The CDR3 coding sequence is TGCGCCAGCAGCCAATCCGTGGGCGGGGTCTCGTACTACACCTTC. It yields the protein CASSQSVGGVSYYTF.

V gene TRBV11-2 combines with J gene TRBJ2-2; TRBD2 aligns across 11 bases. This CDR3 is built from 19 residues. The germline CDR1 and CDR2 sequences are SGHAT and FQNNGV. Unmatched junction bases numbered 12, after V lost 0 bases and J lost 6 bases. The CDR3 sequence: CASSLESSGRYGVSGELFF. Here the CDR3 DNA reads TGTGCCAGCAGCTTAGAGTCTAGCGGGAGGTATGGTGTGTCCGGGGAGCTGTTTTTT.

This clonotype was counted between two and nine times. The chain recombines TRBV10-3 with TRBJ1-3, with 9 bases that match TRBD1. Germline V gene lookup returns CDR1 ENHRY and CDR2 SYGVKD. Germline trimming cut 4 bases from V and 2 bases from J; bases unmatched to any gene: 3. The CDR3 sequence is 15 residues long. Here the CDR3 DNA reads TGTGCCATCAGTGCGGGACAGGGAGCTGGAAACACCATATATTTT. Its translation is CAISAGQGAGNTIYF.

The J gene is TRBJ1-1, the V gene TRBV3-1; D remains unclear. The CDR3 extends over 12 amino acids. Per the germline V gene, CDR1 is LGHDT and CDR2 is YNNKEL (reference sequence). Trimming left V 0 bases short and J 6 bases short, with 5 bases between. The CDR3 region has the DNA TGTGCCAGCAGCCAAGAGGTGTCTGAAGCTTTCTTT. The encoded protein is CASSQEVSEAFF.

This clonotype was seen a handful of times. The gene calls are TRBV20-1 and TRBJ2-1, with TRBD2 matching 9 bases. This CDR3 is 21 amino acids long. With 3 bases clipped from V and 7 bases from J, the junction kept 28 bases outside the gene matches. Germline assignment: CDR1 DFQATT and CDR2 SNEGSKA (reference sequence). CDR3 region: CSAREGGRRSLREGRSNEQFF. CDR3 in DNA: TGCAGTGCTAGGGAGGGGGGGCGACGGAGCCTGCGGGAGGGCCGGAGTAATGAGCAGTTCTTC.

This clonotype showed up many times. The rearrangement uses TRBV7-9 and TRBJ2-4; 7 bases match TRBD1. This CDR3 is 14 amino acids long. CDR1 and CDR2 (germline): SEHNR, FQNEAQ (reference sequence). The V and J ends lost 4 bases and 6 bases, in that order; junction bases with no gene match: 6. CDR3 amino acids: CASSSTGKRNIQYF. DNA of the CDR3: TGTGCCAGCAGCTCGACAGGGAAGAGAAACATTCAGTACTTC.

The rearrangement links TRBV11-2 to TRBJ1-1; 7 nucleotides align to TRBD1. There are 12 residues in the CDR3. Trimming removed 8 bases from V and 11 bases from J; junction bases left unmatched: 11. CDR1 is SGHAT and CDR2 is FQNNGV in the germline V gene. In DNA form, the CDR3 reads TGTGCCAGCCGGAGGGACAGCATCCGGGCTTTCTTT. This translates into CASRRDSIRAFF.

This clonotype showed up many times. This sequence joins TRBV5-1 and TRBJ2-7, with 7 bases identical to TRBD2. The ends lost 2 bases at V and 7 bases at J; junction bases unmatched: 21. This CDR3 has 18 amino acids. Looked up from germline, CDR1 is SGHRS and CDR2 is YFSETQ. CDR3 sequence reads: CASSFGGGFESLRVEQYV. CDR3 DNA: TGCGCCAGCAGCTTTGGGGGAGGGTTTGAATCCTTACGTGTTGAGCAGTACGTC.

The genes are TRBV4-2 and TRBJ2-1, with 12 bases fitting TRBD2. Trimming cost V 4 bases and J 8 bases; bases outside gene matches: 6. Germline values: CDR1 LGHNA, CDR2 YNFKEQ. There are 15 residues in the CDR3. CDR3 residues: CASSPGLAGSHEQFF. The DNA for the CDR3 is TGTGCCAGCAGCCCCGGACTAGCGGGATCCCATGAGCAGTTCTTC.

This clonotype turned up a few times. V gene TRBV20-1 combines with J gene TRBJ1-2; 7 bases line up with TRBD1. This CDR3 is 13 amino acids long. Losses at the gene ends were 2 bases for V and 8 bases for J; bases not matched to a gene: 8. CDR1 is DFQATT and CDR2 is SNEGSKA in the germline V gene (reference sequence). CDR3 in amino acids: CSARRQGRMGYTF. In DNA form, the CDR3 reads TGCAGTGCTAGACGACAGGGCCGAATGGGCTACACCTTC.

This clonotype showed up many times. The chain couples TRBV25-1 to TRBJ2-3, with D possibly matching TRBD1 (5 bases). The CDR3 has 11 residues. Trimming pared 11 bases from V and 6 bases from J, leaving 12 bases between. CDR1 and CDR2 from the germline V gene are MGHDK and SYGVNS. Here the CDR3 DNA reads TGTGCCTCAGGGTGGTCGGATACGCAGTATTTT. The encoded protein is CASGWSDTQYF.

This clonotype showed up many times. The V call is TRBV25-1, the J call TRBJ2-5; D ambiguous. The CDR3 spans 14 residues. Germline assignment: CDR1 MGHDK and CDR2 SYGVNS. V was cut by 2 bases and J by 1 base, with 8 bases left in between. The CDR3 here is CASSEGGLQETQYF. In DNA, the CDR3 is TGTGCCAGCAGTGAAGGTGGCCTCCAAGAGACCCAGTACTTC. Using reference TRBV25-1 and TRBJ2-5 for the parts outside the CDR3, the full variable domain is EADIYQTPRYLVIGTGKKITLECSQTMGHDKMYWYQQDPGMELHLIHYSYGVNSTEKGDLSSESTVSRIRTEHFPLTLESARPSHTSQYLCASSEGGLQETQYFGPGTRLLVL.

J is TRBJ2-1 and V is TRBV5-1; D not certain. The V gene lost 1 base and the J gene lost 8 bases, with 7 bases spanning the gap. Per germline, CDR1 SGHRS and CDR2 YFSETQ. The CDR3 covers 12 residues. CDR3 DNA sequence: TGCGCCAGCAGCTTGTCGCCGGATGAGCAGTTCTTC. Protein sequence: CASSLSPDEQFF.